These T cell receptor beta chains were read from a single sample in a study of TIL therapy for anti-PD-1-resistant metastatic lung cancer. The method was immunoSEQ multiplex PCR; TCRdb's version includes in-frame clones alone and lacks a portion of them. The sample comprises roughly 10,000 clones, 55% to 70% of which are singletons, and over 9% rests with the top ten. The starting material was tumor tissue, obtained at baseline. These receptor sequences come from a person aged 25 to 80 with non-small cell lung cancer. The CDR3 runs from the conserved cysteine through the conserved F or W. Fields, in order: J gene, D gene, V gene, clone size, CDR3 length, CDR3 DNA, CDR3 protein. A D gene is named only where the DNA matches it firmly. Only part of the rows carry a size: once, few, many, or a class if the clone is expanded.

TRBJ1-1 | - | TRBV19 | - | 14 | TGTGCCAGTAGTATTCAACGGGCGAACACTGAAGCTTTCTTT | CASSIQRANTEAFF
TRBJ2-3 | TRBD2 | TRBV7-9 | - | 15 | TGTGCCAGCAGCCTAGCGGCGGCGGTGAAAGATACGCAGTATTTT | CASSLAAAVKDTQYF
TRBJ1-6 | - | TRBV10-3 | few | 17 | TGTGCCATCAGTGGGGTATTGGGGGGCGGGAGCGATTCACCCCTCCACTTT | CAISGVLGGGSDSPLHF
TRBJ1-2 | TRBD1 | TRBV10-3 | - | 13 | TGTGCCATTACTGGACAGGGGGAACATGGCTACACCTTC | CAITGQGEHGYTF
TRBJ2-7 | - | TRBV19 | - | 15 | TGTGCCAGTAGTATAGACGGGACCCGGTTCTACGAGCAGTACTTC | CASSIDGTRFYEQYF
TRBJ2-3 | - | TRBV7-6 | - | 17 | TGTGCCAGCAGCGCCCAAGCGGGCCAACGGGGCACAGATACGCAGTATTTT | CASSAQAGQRGTDTQYF
TRBJ2-1 | TRBD2 | TRBV5-1 | medium-sized | 14 | TGCGCCAGCAGCGGGGCCGGGACTATCAGTGAGCAGTTCTTC | CASSGAGTISEQFF
TRBJ2-5 | - | TRBV6-5 | - | 13 | TGTGCCAGCAAATATTGGGGTCAAGAGACCCAGTACTTC | CASKYWGQETQYF
TRBJ1-2 | - | TRBV14 | - | 14 | TGTGCCAGCAGCCAGGACACAGGGTATATTGGCTACACCTTC | CASSQDTGYIGYTF
TRBJ2-5 | - | TRBV18 | - | 15 | TGTGCCAGCTCATTTTCCGACAGGCACCAAGAGACCCAGTACTTC | CASSFSDRHQETQYF
TRBJ1-2 | - | TRBV27 | - | 14 | TGTGCCAGCAGCACAACAAACAGTGTCGATGGCTACACCTTC | CASSTTNSVDGYTF
TRBJ2-1 | - | TRBV7-6 | - | 16 | TGTGCCAGCAGCTTAGTTGCGACGGACACCTACAATGAGCAGTTCTTC | CASSLVATDTYNEQFF
TRBJ1-2 | - | TRBV7-2 | few | 13 | TGTGCCAGCAGCTTAATAGGAGTCTATGGCTACACCTTC | CASSLIGVYGYTF
TRBJ1-2 | TRBD1 | TRBV28 | few | 15 | TGTGCCAGCAGTCCATACGGGGACAGGGGAATAGGCTACACCTTC | CASSPYGDRGIGYTF
TRBJ2-7 | TRBD1 | TRBV28 | - | 15 | TGTGCCAGCGCGTTACCGGGACAGGCCTCCTACGAGCAGTACTTC | CASALPGQASYEQYF
TRBJ1-2 | TRBD1 | TRBV6-5 | - | 13 | TGTGCCAGCAAAGGACAGGTTAACTATGGCTACACCTTC | CASKGQVNYGYTF
TRBJ1-4 | - | TRBV15 | - | 15 | TGTGCCACCAGCAAATATAAGGGTGGGTCTGAAAAACTGTTTTTT | CATSKYKGGSEKLFF
TRBJ1-2 | TRBD1 | TRBV28 | few | 16 | TGTGCCAGCAGTACACCACACCAGACAGGGTTTCATGGCTACACCTTC | CASSTPHQTGFHGYTF
TRBJ2-5 | TRBD2 | TRBV28 | once | 13 | TGTGCCAGCAGTCCGGCGGGGGAAGAGACCCAGTACTTC | CASSPAGEETQYF
TRBJ2-2 | - | TRBV5-4 | - | 16 | TGTGCCAGCAGGAGACAGGCCAGCAGGAACACCGGGGAGCTGTTTTTT | CASRRQASRNTGELFF
TRBJ1-5 | - | TRBV6-6 | - | 15 | TGTGCCAGCAGTTACTTTGGTTCGGAAAATCAGCCCCAGCATTTT | CASSYFGSENQPQHF
TRBJ2-7 | - | TRBV6-5 | - | 13 | TGTGCCAGCAGCCCTCGGATAGCGAGGGAGCAGTACTTC | CASSPRIAREQYF
TRBJ2-1 | TRBD2 | TRBV30 | medium-sized | 13 | TGTGCCTGGAGACAACCGGCGGGAGTTGAGCAGTTCTTC | CAWRQPAGVEQFF
TRBJ2-1 | - | TRBV12-5 | - | 16 | TGTGCTAGTGGTACGACTAGGATATCCTCCTACAATGAGCAGTTCTTC | CASGTTRISSYNEQFF
TRBJ2-7 | TRBD1 | TRBV6-5 | - | 14 | TGTGCCAGCAGGGCGGGACAGGGGTTCAACGAGCAGTACTTC | CASRAGQGFNEQYF
TRBJ2-3 | TRBD2 | TRBV10-3 | medium-sized | 15 | TGTGCCATCAGTGGAGTAGCGGGAGTCTCGGATACGCAGTATTTT | CAISGVAGVSDTQYF
TRBJ1-1 | - | TRBV7-6 | medium-sized | 14 | TGTGCCAGCAGCTTAGTCCAGGGGAACACTGAAGCTTTCTTT | CASSLVQGNTEAFF
TRBJ1-1 | TRBD1 | TRBV19 | - | 15 | TGTGCCAGTAGACTCGGACAGGGGACGAACACTGAAGCTTTCTTT | CASRLGQGTNTEAFF
TRBJ2-1 | TRBD1 | TRBV11-2 | - | 16 | TGTGCCAGCAGCTTCAGCCGGGACAGCTCCTACAATGAGCAGTTCTTC | CASSFSRDSSYNEQFF
TRBJ2-3 | - | TRBV28 | few | 16 | TGTGCCAGCAGTTTACTCTCGGGGGCGGGGACAGATACGCAGTATTTT | CASSLLSGAGTDTQYF
TRBJ1-6 | - | TRBV15 | - | 12 | TGTGCCACCAGCCAGAGAGGTTCACCCCTCCACTTT | CATSQRGSPLHF
TRBJ2-3 | TRBD2 | TRBV5-1 | - | 16 | TGCGCCAGCAGCCCCGGACTAGCGGGGGGTGGAGATACGCAGTATTTT | CASSPGLAGGGDTQYF
TRBJ1-6 | - | TRBV18 | - | 13 | TGTGCCAGCTCACTAGGGGTTACTTCACCCCTCCACTTT | CASSLGVTSPLHF
TRBJ2-1 | TRBD2 | TRBV6-6 | - | 16 | TGTGCCATCCTACCCGGGCTAGCGGGGGGGCTCAATGAGCAGTTCTTC | CAILPGLAGGLNEQFF
TRBJ2-7 | - | TRBV29-1 | few | 12 | TGCAGCGTTGCCCCCACTAGCTACGAGCAGTACTTC | CSVAPTSYEQYF
TRBJ1-5 | - | TRBV6-1 | - | 14 | TGTGCCAGCAGCGAACTAGTGGGGGCTCAGCCCCAGCATTTT | CASSELVGAQPQHF
TRBJ1-1 | - | TRBV12-1 | - | 14 | TGTGCCAGCAGCAGGGGCCCCTCAGGCACTGAAGCTTTCTTT | CASSRGPSGTEAFF
TRBJ2-7 | TRBD1 | TRBV29-1 | - | 12 | TGCAGCGTTGTGACAGGGGGCTTCGAGCAGTACTTC | CSVVTGGFEQYF
TRBJ1-1 | TRBD1 | TRBV19 | - | 13 | TGTGCCAGTAGTACGCAACAGGGGGCTGCAGCTTTCTTT | CASSTQQGAAAFF
TRBJ2-5 | - | TRBV6-1 | - | 14 | TGTGCCAGCAGTGTTTTACCGGGTACAGAGACCCAGTACTTC | CASSVLPGTETQYF
TRBJ2-2 | - | TRBV5-6 | - | 16 | TGTGCCAGCAGCTTGGGGGCCCGAAGGGGCACCGGGGAGCTGTTTTTT | CASSLGARRGTGELFF
TRBJ2-7 | TRBD2 | TRBV5-1 | - | 17 | TGCGCCAGCAGCTTGGAGGCTAGCGGGAGGCCCCGGGACGAGCAGTACTTC | CASSLEASGRPRDEQYF
TRBJ1-5 | - | TRBV6-6 | - | 14 | TGTGCCAGCCGCGGTTGGACGGGCAATCAGCCCCAGCATTTT | CASRGWTGNQPQHF
TRBJ2-1 | - | TRBV7-9 | few | 13 | TGTGCCAGCAGCCGAAACTTAGCGAATGAGCAGTTCTTC | CASSRNLANEQFF
TRBJ2-7 | - | TRBV27 | once | 12 | TGTGCCAGCAGTACGGGATCCTACGAGCAGTACTTC | CASSTGSYEQYF
TRBJ2-3 | - | TRBV10-3 | - | 12 | TGTGCCATCAGTGAGGGTACAGATACGCAGTATTTT | CAISEGTDTQYF
TRBJ2-5 | - | TRBV30 | few | 14 | TGTGCCTGGGCAGTGATCACTGCTCAAGAGACCCAGTACTTC | CAWAVITAQETQYF
TRBJ2-7 | - | TRBV7-8 | once | 16 | TGTGCCAGCAGCATCCCCGGAGGGACAGTTTCCCACGAGCAGTACTTC | CASSIPGGTVSHEQYF
TRBJ1-5 | - | TRBV18 | medium-sized | 13 | TGTGCCAGCTCACCCTCAGAGGATCAGCCCCAGCATTTT | CASSPSEDQPQHF
TRBJ2-2 | TRBD1 | TRBV29-1 | few | 14 | TGCAGCGTTCAGGGACAGGGGAACACCGGGGAGCTGTTTTTT | CSVQGQGNTGELFF
TRBJ2-7 | - | TRBV18 | - | 14 | TGTGCCAGCTCACCGGTTGTAGGGTCCTACGAGCAGTACTTC | CASSPVVGSYEQYF
TRBJ1-5 | - | TRBV19 | medium-sized | 13 | TGTGCCACCGGGGGACCGTACAATCAGCCCCAGCATTTT | CATGGPYNQPQHF
TRBJ2-7 | - | TRBV19 | few | 15 | TGTGCCAGTAGTATAGAACCAGGCCGCTCCTACGAGCAGTACTTC | CASSIEPGRSYEQYF
TRBJ2-1 | - | TRBV19 | - | 13 | TGTGCCAGTAGCGGGAGCTACTACAATGAGCAGTTCTTC | CASSGSYYNEQFF
TRBJ1-5 | TRBD1 | TRBV28 | - | 15 | TGTGCCAGCAGTTCGGGGACAGGGGTGGAAAAACCCCAGCATTTT | CASSSGTGVEKPQHF
TRBJ1-2 | TRBD1 | TRBV7-9 | medium-sized | 16 | TGTGCCAGCAGCACCCTGGACAGGGGAGAGGTCTATGGCTACACCTTC | CASSTLDRGEVYGYTF
TRBJ1-4 | - | TRBV7-6 | large | 14 | TGTGCCAGCAGCTTAGGACAGGTAGACGGAAAACTGTTTTTT | CASSLGQVDGKLFF
TRBJ1-2 | - | TRBV9 | few | 13 | TGTGCCAGCAGCGTAGGGCAGGGATATGGCTACACCTTC | CASSVGQGYGYTF
TRBJ2-7 | - | TRBV5-6 | - | 14 | TGTGCCAGCAGCTTGGTACAGGGAGACTACGAGCAGTACTTC | CASSLVQGDYEQYF
TRBJ1-2 | - | TRBV11-2 | - | 14 | TGTGCCAGCAGCTTCGGGGTTTCTAACTATGGCTACACCTTC | CASSFGVSNYGYTF